These T cell receptor beta chains were read from a single sample in a study of T-cell memory formation after mild COVID-19. Each CDR3 protein is one row after TCRdb ran MiXCR on the 5' RACE reads. The data contain 130,000 to 150,000 distinct CDR3 sequences, 5.5% to 7% of them seen just once; the ten biggest clones take up around 1.9%. The specimen sequenced was PBMCs or a T cell subset sorted from them (not recorded which). The receptors come from an adult woman who had mild COVID-19 (a few samples of this study predate the infection). Cell type and time point are not known. The CDR3 runs from the conserved cysteine through the conserved F or W. A D gene is named only where the DNA matches it firmly. Expanded clones get a size class; other rows say once, few or many, or leave the size out.

TRBJ2-7 TRBD1 TRBV6-2/TRBV6-3 NA TGTGCCAGCAGAGTTACCTGGTGGACAGGCTCCTACGAGCAGTACTTC CASRVTWWTGSYEQYF
TRBJ1-1 TRBD1 TRBV6-5 many TGTGCCAGCAGTTCAGGGGGCCTCACTGAAGCTTTCTTT CASSSGGLTEAFF
TRBJ2-3 TRBD2 TRBV20-1 NA TGCAGTGCGATTCTACTAGCGGCGGACACAGATACGCAGTATTTT CSAILLAADTDTQYF
TRBJ2-3 NA TRBV7-3 many TGTGCCAGCAGCTTAACCTGCGGTTGCACAGATACGCAGTATTTT CASSLTCGCTDTQYF
TRBJ2-2 NA TRBV7-3 many TGTGCCAGCAGCTTGACTCTGAACACCGGGGAGCTGTTTTTT CASSLTLNTGELFF
TRBJ2-1 TRBD2 TRBV24-1 NA TGTGCCACCAGTGATACGCTACTAGCGGGAGTTACAGATGAGCAGTTCTTC CATSDTLLAGVTDEQFF
TRBJ2-7 NA TRBV27 NA TGTGCCAGCAGTTTAGGGTCCGAGTACGAGCAGTACTTC CASSLGSEYEQYF
TRBJ1-1 NA TRBV18 NA TGTGCCAGCCTCCGAGGAGGGGGGCACACTGAAGCTTTCTTT CASLRGGGHTEAFF
TRBJ2-3 TRBD2 TRBV5-1 many TGCGCCAGCAGCTTGGCGGTAGCGGGGGCGGGCACAGATACGCAGTATTTT CASSLAVAGAGTDTQYF
TRBJ2-1 TRBD1 TRBV3-1 many TGTGCCAGCAGCCTGGGACAGGGGGCGAATGAGCAGTTCTTC CASSLGQGANEQFF
TRBJ2-5 NA TRBV15 many TGTGCCACCAGCAGAGATCAGGGGTACCAAGGGACCCAGTACTTC CATSRDQGYQGTQYF
TRBJ2-7 NA TRBV20-1 many TGCAGTGCTCTGCTACACAGCTCCTACGAGCAGTACTTC CSALLHSSYEQYF
TRBJ1-2 TRBD1 TRBV20-1 NA TGCAGTACGAATGAGGACAGGGTGGGTTATGGCTACACCTTC CSTNEDRVGYGYTF
TRBJ2-7 NA TRBV24-1 many TGTGCCACCAGTGATCCGGCCGGGACCTACGAGCAGTACTTC CATSDPAGTYEQYF
TRBJ2-3 NA TRBV7-3 many TGTGCCAGCAGCTCAAGCGGGACAGAGCATACGCAGTATTTT CASSSSGTEHTQYF
TRBJ2-5 TRBD2 TRBV9 few TGTGCCAGCAGCGCCCAGGGACTAGCGGGAGAAGAGACCCAGTACTTC CASSAQGLAGEETQYF
TRBJ1-2 TRBD1 TRBV20-1 NA TGCAGTGCTAGAAGAACCGGGACAGGGGGAGGCTACACCTTC CSARRTGTGGGYTF
TRBJ2-1 TRBD1 TRBV4-1 many TGCGCCAGCAGCCAACTTTTCGGGGACAGCTCCTACAATGAGCAGTTCTTC CASSQLFGDSSYNEQFF
TRBJ2-1 TRBD1 TRBV5-1 many TGCGCCAGCGATCCAGGGGGCTTCATGGATGAGCAGTTCTTC CASDPGGFMDEQFF
TRBJ2-3 NA TRBV3-1 many TGTGCCAGCACGGGGGGCGGCACAGATACGCAGTATTTT CASTGGGTDTQYF